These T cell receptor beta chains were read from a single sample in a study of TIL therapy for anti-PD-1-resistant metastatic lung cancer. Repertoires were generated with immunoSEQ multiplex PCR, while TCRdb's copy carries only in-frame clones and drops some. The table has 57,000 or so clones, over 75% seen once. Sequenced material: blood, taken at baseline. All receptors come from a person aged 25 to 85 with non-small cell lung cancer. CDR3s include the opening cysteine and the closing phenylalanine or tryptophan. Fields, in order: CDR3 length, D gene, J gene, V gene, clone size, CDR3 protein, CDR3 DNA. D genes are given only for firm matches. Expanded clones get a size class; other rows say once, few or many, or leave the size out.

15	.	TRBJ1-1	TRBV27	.	CASSPDGTPYREAFF	TGTGCCAGCAGTCCAGACGGGACCCCCTACCGAGAGGCTTTCTTT
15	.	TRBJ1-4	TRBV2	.	CASSEQQGSREKLFF	TGTGCCAGCAGTGAACAACAGGGTTCGCGAGAAAAACTGTTTTTT
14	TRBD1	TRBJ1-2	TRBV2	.	CASSAGQEGYGYTF	TGTGCCAGCAGTGCAGGACAGGAGGGCTATGGCTACACCTTC
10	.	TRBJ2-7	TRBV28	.	CASSLNEQYF	TGTGCCAGCAGTTTAAACGAGCAGTACTTC
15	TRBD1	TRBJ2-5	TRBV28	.	CASSSGQGGIETQYF	TGTGCCAGCAGTTCGGGACAGGGAGGGATTGAGACCCAGTACTTC
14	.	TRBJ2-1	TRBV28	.	CATCRLLRPNEQFF	TGTGCCACCTGTAGGCTCCTTCGGCCCAATGAGCAGTTCTTC
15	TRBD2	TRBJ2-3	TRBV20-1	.	CSASEAGGGRDTQYF	TGCAGTGCTAGTGAAGCGGGGGGGGGCAGGGATACGCAGTATTTT
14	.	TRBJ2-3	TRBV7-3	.	CASSPQAQGDTQYF	TGTGCCAGCAGCCCTCAAGCCCAGGGAGATACGCAGTATTTT
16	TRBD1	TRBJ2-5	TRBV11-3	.	CASSSTGEQLVETQYF	TGTGCCAGCAGCTCGACAGGGGAGCAGTTAGTGGAGACCCAGTACTTC
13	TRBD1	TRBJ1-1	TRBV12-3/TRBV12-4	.	CASGTGGLPEAFF	TGTGCGTCCGGGACAGGGGGTTTACCTGAAGCTTTCTTT
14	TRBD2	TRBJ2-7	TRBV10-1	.	CASSATSGGYEQYF	TGCGCCAGCAGTGCGACTAGCGGGGGCTACGAGCAGTACTTC
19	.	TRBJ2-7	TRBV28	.	CASSGVPLRDMPRLYEQYF	TGTGCCAGCAGCGGAGTTCCCCTCCGGGACATGCCTAGACTTTACGAGCAGTACTTC
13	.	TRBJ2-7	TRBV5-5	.	CASSLRSDHEQYF	TGTGCCAGCAGCTTGAGGTCAGACCACGAGCAGTACTTC
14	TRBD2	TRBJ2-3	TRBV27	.	CASKVAGGPDTQYF	TGTGCCAGCAAGGTAGCGGGAGGGCCAGATACGCAGTATTTT
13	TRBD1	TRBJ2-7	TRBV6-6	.	CASSWDSLGEQYF	TGTGCCAGCAGTTGGGACAGTTTAGGCGAGCAGTACTTC
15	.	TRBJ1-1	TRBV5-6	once	CASSLTGYGMWEAFF	TGTGCCAGCAGCTTGACAGGGTATGGCATGTGGGAAGCTTTCTTT
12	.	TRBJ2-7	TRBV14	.	CASSLSQYEQYF	TGTGCCAGCAGCCTTAGCCAGTACGAGCAGTACTTC
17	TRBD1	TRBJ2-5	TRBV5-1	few	CASSPGWGQGLQETQYF	TGCGCCAGCAGCCCCGGATGGGGACAGGGCCTCCAAGAGACCCAGTACTTC
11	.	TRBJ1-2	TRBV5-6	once	CASSLEVGYTF	TGTGCCAGCAGCTTGGAGGTGGGCTACACCTTC
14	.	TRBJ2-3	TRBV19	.	CASRSRVLTDTQYF	TGTGCCAGTAGATCGAGGGTTTTGACAGATACGCAGTATTTT
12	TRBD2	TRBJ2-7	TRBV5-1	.	CASSLAGGEQYF	TGCGCCAGCAGCTTGGCGGGAGGTGAGCAGTACTTC
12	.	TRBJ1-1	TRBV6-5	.	CASSFGRNAAFF	TGTGCCAGCAGTTTTGGACGGAACGCGGCTTTCTTT
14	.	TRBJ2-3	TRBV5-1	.	CASSLNTGLNTQYF	TGCGCCAGCAGCTTGAATACGGGGTTGAATACGCAGTATTTT
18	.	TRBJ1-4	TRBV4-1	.	CASSQDTGAGATNEKLFF	TGCGCCAGCAGCCAAGATACGGGAGCCGGGGCAACTAATGAAAAACTGTTTTTT
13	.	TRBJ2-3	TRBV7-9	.	CASSLEGADTQYF	TGTGCCAGCAGCTTAGAGGGGGCAGATACGCAGTATTTT
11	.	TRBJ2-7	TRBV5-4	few	CASSSSNEQYF	TGTGCCAGCAGCTCTTCCAACGAGCAGTACTTC
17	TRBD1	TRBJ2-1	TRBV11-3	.	CASSLGTGATSYNEQFF	TGTGCCAGCAGCTTAGGGACAGGGGCAACATCCTACAATGAGCAGTTCTTC
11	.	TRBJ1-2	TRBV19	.	CASRTVYGYTF	TGTGCCAGTCGGACCGTCTATGGCTACACCTTC